This TCR beta chain was captured in a study of shared clonotypes between healthy human individuals. The V gene's germline CDR1 is SGHRS and CDR2 YFSETQ. Unmatched junction bases numbered 18, after V lost 4 bases and J lost 6 bases. There are 17 residues in the CDR3. Sequenced by immunoSEQ multiplex PCR; TCRdb stores in-frame clones only, minus some. Of 2 million to 2.5 million clones listed, almost 96% are singletons. Sequences were obtained from naive CD4+ T cells sorted from blood. Subset described: CD45RA+ positively selected. This TCR was sampled from a man aged 18 to 29 in good health. V and J are TRBV5-1 and TRBJ1-2; 7 nucleotides align to TRBD1. CDR3 DNA: TGCGCCAGCAGCCGGCCCGGGGGAACAGGGGCAGCAAATGGCTACACCTTC. Protein sequence: CASSRPGGTGAANGYTF.